These 29 T cell receptor beta chains originate from one sample sequenced in a study of CD8 T cells in ankylosing spondylitis (dated by TCRdb to 2016 to 2017). Libraries came from 5' RACE. The listed sequencing device is Illumina HiSeq 2500. TCRdb ran its own pipeline on the public reads, namely fastp trimming at Q25 and MiXCR clone calling, and kept in-frame beta chains. CDR3 protein sequences are deduplicated, and each keeps its most common genes and DNA. This sample holds over 150,000 distinct CDR3 sequences; roughly 18% were observed only once. The top ten clones comprise roughly 4.5% of the sample. The sequencing sample was made of blood, either unsorted or a sorted T cell fraction (not recorded which). Every receptor here comes from a male donor aged 10 to 35 with ankylosing spondylitis or in good health (not recorded which). Donor details come from another sample of the same person, matched by shared clones.

This clonotype was seen many times. As DNA, the CDR3 is TGTGCCAGCAGTTGGCTCGGGACTAGCGTCAATGAGCAGTTCTTC. Translating it yields CASSWLGTSVNEQFF. The V call is TRBV6-4, the J call TRBJ2-1; TRBD2 matches at 10 bases. This CDR3 has 15 residues. Germline CDR1 is MRHNA and CDR2 is SNTAGT. V dropped 5 bases and J dropped 6; count of bases not matched to a gene: 7.

This clonotype occurred many times. The V gene is TRBV20-1, the J gene TRBJ2-5; 7 positions agree with TRBD1. The CDR3 spans 15 residues. Trimming at V came to 6 bases and at J to 4 bases, leaving 14 bases not matched to a gene. In germline, CDR1 is DFQATT, CDR2 SNEGSKA (reference sequence). For the CDR3, the DNA is TGCAGTGCATATCCCAGGGGGAAGAGGCGAGAGACCCAGTACTTC. This codes for CSAYPRGKRRETQYF.

This clonotype was counted ten times or more. The chain is built from TRBV7-9 and TRBJ2-3, with D hard to call. The CDR3 runs to 14 residues. With 5 bases removed from V and 1 base from J, the gap between germline ends came to 10 bases. Per germline, CDR1 SEHNR and CDR2 FQNEAQ (reference sequence). The CDR3 loop is CASSPRAGTDTQYF. The CDR3 DNA reads as TGTGCCAGCAGCCCAAGGGCAGGCACAGATACGCAGTATTTT.

This clonotype was counted at least ten times. This chain connects TRBV20-1 to TRBJ1-6; possibly TRBD1 for D (5 bases). V was pared by 3 bases and J by 9 bases, with 12 bases between. This CDR3 spans 13 amino acids. The V gene's germline CDR1 is DFQATT and CDR2 SNEGSKA (reference sequence). CDR3 amino acids: CSARGRVISPLHF. CDR3 DNA: TGCAGTGCTAGGGGCAGGGTAATTTCACCCCTCCACTTT.

The table lists this clonotype with a count of one. This chain connects TRBV5-1 to TRBJ1-4, with D uncertain. V gave up 2 bases and J gave up 3 bases, with 5 bases separating them. CDR1 and CDR2 from the germline V gene are SGHRS and YFSETQ. This CDR3 spans 13 amino acids. The CDR3 bases are TGCGCCAGCAGCTTCGACTCTAATGAAAAACTGTTTTTT. Translation gives CASSFDSNEKLFF.

This clonotype was observed at least ten times. The chain recombines TRBV12-3 or TRBV12-4 with TRBJ1-6, with D possibly being TRBD1 (5 bases). Deletions cut 4 bases from V and 7 bases from J, with 8 bases between. CDR3 length: 13 amino acids. The CDR3 DNA follows: TGTGCCAGCAGTTCGACAGCAAATTCACCCCTCCACTTT. This codes for CASSSTANSPLHF.

V gene TRBV15 combines with J gene TRBJ2-3; no firm D call. CDR1 and CDR2 (germline): LNHNV, YYDKDF (reference sequence). With 7 bases removed from V and 0 bases from J, the gap between germline ends came to 17 bases. CDR3 length: 16 amino acids. The DNA of the CDR3 is TGTGCCACCACTAATAGGAAATCCTCTAGCACAGATACGCAGTATTTT. Its protein is CATTNRKSSSTDTQYF.

This clonotype was recorded a few times. The chain links TRBV29-1 to TRBJ2-5; D is possibly TRBD1 (5 bases). This CDR3 contains 12 residues. Trimming took 5 bases from V and 2 from J, leaving 9 bases between them. The germline V gene encodes CDR1 SQVTM and CDR2 ANQGSEA. The DNA of the CDR3 is TGCAGCGTTAGACAGTTACAAGAGACCCAGTACTTC. Its protein is CSVRQLQETQYF.

The table lists this clonotype with many counts. The V call is TRBV5-1, the J call TRBJ1-2; D remains unclear. The CDR3 runs 15 residues. Looked up from germline, CDR1 is SGHRS and CDR2 is YFSETQ. The germline V and J ends were trimmed by 4 bases and 5 bases, with 18 bases remaining between them. CDR3 sequence (DNA): TGCGCCAGCAGCAACGACGGATCCCCAATTTATGGCTACACCTTC. Translating gives CASSNDGSPIYGYTF.

The V gene is TRBV5-6, the J gene TRBJ2-2; D gene ambiguous. This CDR3 is 13 amino acids long. V was shortened by 6 bases and J by 6 bases, with 12 bases between the two germline ends. From germline, CDR1 is SGHDT and CDR2 YYEEEE. DNA for the CDR3: TGTGCCAGCAACCTTCTGTACTCCGGGGAGCTGTTTTTT. It translates to CASNLLYSGELFF.

The rearrangement links TRBV3-1 to TRBJ2-3, with 8 positions matching TRBD2. The trim removed 8 bases at V and 1 base at J, leaving 5 bases unmatched. CDR1 is LGHDT and CDR2 is YNNKEL in the germline V gene (reference sequence). The CDR3 consists of 14 residues. CDR3 sequence reads: CASGETSGTDTQYF. The CDR3 nucleotides read TGTGCCAGCGGAGAGACTAGCGGCACAGATACGCAGTATTTT.

This clonotype was counted a few times. The chain is built from TRBV7-3 and TRBJ2-1; D call uncertain. Germline assignment: CDR1 SGHTA and CDR2 FQGTGA. There are 14 residues in the CDR3. Between the trimmed V and J ends, which lost 2 bases and 7 bases, there was a span of 12 bases. CDR3 DNA: TGTGCCAGCAGCTTATACGACAACTATAATGAGCAGTTCTTC. It codes for CASSLYDNYNEQFF.

The gene calls are TRBV20-1 and TRBJ2-4; TRBD2 aligns across 7 bases. The germline V gene encodes CDR1 DFQATT and CDR2 SNEGSKA (reference sequence). V lost 6 bases, J lost 8 bases, and 13 bases stayed unmatched. The CDR3 runs to 14 residues. The CDR3 DNA is TGCAGTGCACCCCGGCCAGGGAGGGTAGACATTCAGTACTTC. It specifies CSAPRPGRVDIQYF.

This clonotype was seen repeatedly, ten times or more. The chain employs TRBV5-5 and TRBJ2-3; D not certain. Germline values: CDR1 SGHKS, CDR2 YYEKEE (reference sequence). CDR3 size: 11 residues. Trimming stripped 7 bases from V and 2 bases from J, with 5 bases between. CDR3 residues: CASQNTDTQYF. The CDR3 DNA sequence: TGTGCCAGCCAAAACACAGATACGCAGTATTTT.

This clonotype was counted ten times or more. The chain combines TRBV6-1 with TRBJ1-1; no firm D call. The germline V gene has CDR1 MNHNS and CDR2 SASEGT. The CDR3 length is 15 residues. The ends were cut back, 6 bases at V and 0 bases at J, with 14 bases in the middle. CDR3 DNA: TGTGCCAGCAGGCCCTTGGGGTCCATGAACACTGAAGCTTTCTTT. Translating it yields CASRPLGSMNTEAFF.

In its sample, this clonotype was seen many times. The chain couples TRBV13 to TRBJ2-7, with D perhaps matching TRBD2 (6 bases). The ends were cut back, 5 bases at V and 1 base at J, with 15 bases in the middle. Germline assignment: CDR1 PRHDT and CDR2 FYEKMQ (reference sequence). This CDR3 spans 15 amino acids. CDR3 sequence: CASSQAGSGSYEQYV. In nucleotides, the CDR3 is TGTGCCAGCAGCCAAGCAGGAAGCGGGTCCTACGAGCAGTACGTC.

The sample holds many counts of this clonotype. The chain couples TRBV7-8 to TRBJ2-1, with a tentative D call TRBD2 (5 bases). This CDR3 is 15 amino acids long. Trimming cost V 5 bases and J 2 bases, with 13 bases left between them. The V gene's germline CDR1 is SGHVS and CDR2 FQNEAQ. CDR3 bases: TGTGCCAGCAGCCCCGGGGTGGGAGCCTACAATGAGCAGTTCTTC. It specifies CASSPGVGAYNEQFF.

In its sample, this clonotype was seen many times. The rearrangement uses TRBV20-1 and TRBJ1-4; D is unresolved. CDR3 length: 13 amino acids. CDR1 DFQATT and CDR2 SNEGSKA come from the germline V gene (reference sequence). V lost 6 bases, J lost 8 bases, and 16 bases lay in between. The CDR3 DNA is TGCAGTGCCGCAAGAGGGTTAGGAGAAAAACTGTTTTTT. The encoded protein is CSAARGLGEKLFF.

This clonotype was detected ten times or more. The rearrangement joins TRBV18 to TRBJ1-5; 9 bases fit TRBD1. Trimming cost V 3 bases and J 7 bases; bases outside gene matches: 7. Germline V CDR1 and CDR2: KGHSH, LQKENI. The CDR3 consists of 15 residues. CDR3 sequence: CASSPGQGTGQPQHF. The DNA for the CDR3 is TGTGCCAGCTCACCGGGACAGGGAACCGGGCAGCCCCAGCATTTT.

This clonotype was seen ten or more times. This chain uses TRBV5-1 with TRBJ2-3; 9 positions agree with TRBD2. Germline V gives CDR1 SGHRS, CDR2 YFSETQ. The V and J ends lost 2 bases and 1 base, in that order; junction bases with no gene match: 5. This CDR3 has 16 amino acids. The chain's CDR3 is CASSFILAGRTDTQYF. Here the CDR3 DNA reads TGCGCCAGCAGCTTCATACTAGCGGGCCGCACAGATACGCAGTATTTT.

The table lists this clonotype with many counts. The CDR3 coding sequence is TGTGCCAGCGAACAGGGGGCGGGCACTGAAGCTTTCTTT. It yields the protein CASEQGAGTEAFF. The rearrangement joins TRBV12-3 or TRBV12-4 to TRBJ1-1; 9 bases map to TRBD1. V was pared by 8 bases and J by 4 bases, with 5 bases of the junction left unmatched. The CDR3 loop spans 13 amino acids.

This clonotype was counted many times. The V gene is TRBV7-2, the J gene TRBJ2-1, with 13 nucleotides matching TRBD2. The length of the CDR3 is 16 residues. Looked up from germline, CDR1 is SGHTA and CDR2 is FQGNSA. With 5 bases clipped from V and 6 bases from J, the junction kept 7 bases outside the gene matches. In DNA form, the CDR3 reads TGTGCCAGCAGCGTACGACTAGCGGGAGGCGGCAATGAGCAGTTCTTC. Residues: CASSVRLAGGGNEQFF.

This clonotype occurred a few times. The J gene is TRBJ1-1, the V gene TRBV10-3; 10 positions match TRBD1. CDR1 is ENHRY and CDR2 is SYGVKD in the germline V gene. The CDR3 totals 15 residues. With 3 bases clipped from V and 5 bases from J, the junction kept 6 bases outside the gene matches. In DNA, the CDR3 is TGTGCCATCAGTGAAGGGACAGGGGTTAAAACTGAAGCTTTCTTT. Its protein is CAISEGTGVKTEAFF.

This clonotype has at least ten counts. The chain uses TRBV6-6 and TRBJ1-2, with a tentative D call TRBD1 (5 bases). In germline, CDR1 is MNHNY, CDR2 SVGAGI (reference sequence). Trimming pared 0 bases from V and 4 bases from J, leaving 9 bases between. The CDR3 has 14 amino acids. The CDR3 sequence is CASSYSSGPYGYTF. The CDR3 bases are TGTGCCAGCAGTTACTCGTCAGGGCCCTATGGCTACACCTTC.

This clonotype was seen ten or more times. The chain links TRBV25-1 to TRBJ1-1, with D unclear. Per the germline V gene, CDR1 is MGHDK and CDR2 is SYGVNS. The CDR3 contains 11 residues. V shed 7 bases and J shed 6 bases, with 9 bases lying between them. CDR3 in DNA: TGTGCCAGCAAGGGAGGCGCTGAAGCTTTCTTT. Translating it yields CASKGGAEAFF.

In this sample, this clonotype turned up many times. The V and J genes are TRBV25-1 and TRBJ1-4; D remains ambiguous. Trimming removed 2 bases at V and 5 bases at J, with 6 bases between. Germline values: CDR1 MGHDK, CDR2 SYGVNS. This CDR3 region has 13 residues. The CDR3 bases are TGTGCCAGCAGTGAACCGAGAAATGAAAAACTGTTTTTT. Its translation is CASSEPRNEKLFF. The full variable domain, with the rest looked up from reference TRBV25-1 and TRBJ1-4, is EADIYQTPRYLVIGTGKKITLECSQTMGHDKMYWYQQDPGMELHLIHYSYGVNSTEKGDLSSESTVSRIRTEHFPLTLESARPSHTSQYLCASSEPRNEKLFFGSGTQLSVL.

The chain couples TRBV6-1 to TRBJ2-5, with 9 bases lining up with TRBD1. Per the germline V gene, CDR1 is MNHNS and CDR2 is SASEGT. The CDR3 sequence is 15 residues long. V gave up 9 bases and J gave up 1 base; unmatched junction bases: 9. CDR3: CASQSGTGSQETQYF. The CDR3 bases are TGTGCCAGTCAGAGCGGGACAGGGAGCCAAGAGACCCAGTACTTC.

This clonotype was counted many times. The rearrangement uses TRBV20-1 and TRBJ2-7; D may match TRBD1 or TRBD2 (6 bases each). The CDR3 is 13 amino acids. The V end lost 5 bases, the J end lost 3 bases, and 14 bases lay between the germline ends. The germline V gene has CDR1 DFQATT and CDR2 SNEGSKA (reference sequence). This CDR3 reads CSAPGEGGYEQYF. CDR3 sequence (DNA): TGCAGTGCTCCCGGAGAGGGGGGCTACGAGCAGTACTTC.

This clonotype showed up many times. The gene calls are TRBV24-1 and TRBJ2-3; TRBD2 is a possible D gene (6 bases). Trimming took off 3 bases at V and 6 bases at J, with 18 bases between the two ends. The CDR3 loop spans 16 amino acids. CDR1 is KGHDR and CDR2 is SFDVKD in the germline V gene. CDR3 residues: CATSDGDGSSRDTQYF. CDR3 nucleotides: TGTGCCACCAGTGATGGGGACGGGAGCAGTAGGGATACGCAGTATTTT.